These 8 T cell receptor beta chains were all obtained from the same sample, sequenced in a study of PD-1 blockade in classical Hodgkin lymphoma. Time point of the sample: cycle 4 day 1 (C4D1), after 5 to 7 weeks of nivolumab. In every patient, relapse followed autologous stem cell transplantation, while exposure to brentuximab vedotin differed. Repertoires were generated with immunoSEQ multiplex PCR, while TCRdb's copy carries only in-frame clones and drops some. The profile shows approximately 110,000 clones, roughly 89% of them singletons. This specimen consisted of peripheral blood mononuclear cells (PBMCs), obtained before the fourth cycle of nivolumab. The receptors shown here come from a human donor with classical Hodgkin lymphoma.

The DNA for the CDR3 is TGTGCAAGTCGCTTTCTACCCCAATACAATGAGCAGTTCTTC. It is translated as CASRFLPQYNEQFF. The rearrangement uses TRBV12-2 and TRBJ2-1; TRBD2, the table's D call, was not compared with the DNA. TRBV12-2 constitutes a pseudogene. The CDR3 covers 14 residues.

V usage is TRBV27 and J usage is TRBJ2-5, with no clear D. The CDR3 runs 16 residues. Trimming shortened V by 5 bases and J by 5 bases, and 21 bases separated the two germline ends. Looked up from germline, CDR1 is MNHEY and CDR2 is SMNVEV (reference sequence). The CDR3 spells CASSPRKVPSLETQYF. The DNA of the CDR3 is TGTGCCAGCAGTCCCCGTAAGGTACCCTCTTTGGAGACCCAGTACTTC.

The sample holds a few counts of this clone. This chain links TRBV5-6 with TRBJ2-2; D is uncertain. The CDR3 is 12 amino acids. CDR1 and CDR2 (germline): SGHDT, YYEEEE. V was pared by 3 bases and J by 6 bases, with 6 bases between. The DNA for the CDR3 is TGTGCCAGCAGCTCCCCCCCCGGGGAGCTGTTTTTT. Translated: CASSSPPGELFF.

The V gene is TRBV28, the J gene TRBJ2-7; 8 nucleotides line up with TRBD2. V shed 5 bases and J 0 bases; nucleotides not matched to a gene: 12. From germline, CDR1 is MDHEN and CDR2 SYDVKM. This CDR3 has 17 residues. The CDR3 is CASSATFGGRYSYEQYF. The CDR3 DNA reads TGTGCCAGCAGTGCCACCTTCGGCGGGAGGTACTCCTACGAGCAGTACTTC.

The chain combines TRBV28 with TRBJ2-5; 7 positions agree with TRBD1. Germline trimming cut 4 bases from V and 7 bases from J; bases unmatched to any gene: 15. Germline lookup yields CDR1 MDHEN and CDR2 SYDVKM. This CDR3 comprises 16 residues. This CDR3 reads CASSSQQGLSLLTQYF. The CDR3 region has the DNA TGTGCCAGCAGTTCCCAACAGGGGCTTTCCTTATTGACCCAGTACTTC.

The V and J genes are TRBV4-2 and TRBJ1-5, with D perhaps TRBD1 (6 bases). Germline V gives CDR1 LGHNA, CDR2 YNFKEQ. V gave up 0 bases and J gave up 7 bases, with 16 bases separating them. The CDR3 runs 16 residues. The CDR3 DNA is TGTGCCAGCAGCCAAGATCAAGGGGGAAGACGCCAGCCCCAGCATTTT. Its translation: CASSQDQGGRRQPQHF.

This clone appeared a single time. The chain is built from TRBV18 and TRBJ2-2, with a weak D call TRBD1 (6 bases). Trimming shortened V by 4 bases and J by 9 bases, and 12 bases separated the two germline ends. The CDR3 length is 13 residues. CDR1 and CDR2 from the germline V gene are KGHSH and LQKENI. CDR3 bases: TGTGCCAGCTCACACAGGGATGACCGGGAGCTGTTTTTT. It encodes CASSHRDDRELFF. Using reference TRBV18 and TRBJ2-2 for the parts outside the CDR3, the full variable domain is NAGVMQNPRHLVRRRGQEARLRCSPMKGHSHVYWYRQLPEEGLKFMVYLQKENIIDESGMPKERFSAEFPKEGPSILRIQQVVRGDSAAYFCASSHRDDRELFFGEGSRLTVL.

The CDR3 region is CAWSVSGGRLFF. The CDR3 nucleotides read TGTGCCTGGAGTGTATCCGGCGGACGCCTGTTTTTT. The rearrangement joins TRBV30 to TRBJ1-4; no definite D call. Trimming removed 0 bases at V and 14 bases at J, with 13 bases between. The CDR3 has 12 residues. The germline CDR1 and CDR2 sequences are GTSNPN and SVGIG (reference sequence).